Below, 27 T cell receptor beta chains from the same sample are listed, as sequenced in a study of cytomegalovirus exposure and HLA in healthy donors. PCR amplification relied on 60 Vbeta primers (plus 13 Jbeta primers). This table comes from immunoSEQ multiplex PCR, and its TCRdb copy is limited to in-frame clones, with some not included. The top ten hold around 1.4% of the sample, which has fewer than 250,000 clones, more than 75% seen once. Sequencing input: PBMCs. The receptors here all came from a woman in her forties or fifties in good health and CMV-seronegative.

The chain links TRBV19 to TRBJ1-5; 9 bases agree with TRBD1. Unmatched junction bases numbered 9, after V lost 9 bases and J lost 3 bases. The CDR3 extends over 15 amino acids. Germline V gives CDR1 LNHDA, CDR2 SQIVND (reference sequence). CDR3 nucleotide sequence: TGTGCCAGCGCCCGGGACAGGGCGTTCAATCAGCCCCAGCATTTT. Protein sequence: CASARDRAFNQPQHF.

The chain combines TRBV6-4 with TRBJ2-3; D is possibly TRBD2 (7 bases). Germline lookup yields CDR1 MRHNA and CDR2 SNTAGT. V was trimmed by 4 bases and J by 1 base, leaving 18 bases between them. There are 17 residues in the CDR3. In nucleotides, the CDR3 is TGTGCCAGCAGTGCCGGGGGGCGAGGGAGAGGCACAGATACGCAGTATTTT. As protein: CASSAGGRGRGTDTQYF.

This sequence joins TRBV7-2 and TRBJ1-1, with TRBD1 matching 11 bases. With 0 bases clipped from V and 1 base from J, the junction kept 16 bases outside the gene matches. CDR3 length: 21 amino acids. The V gene's germline CDR1 is SGHTA and CDR2 FQGNSA. The CDR3 region is CASSLALWTGGPVAGNTEAFF. In nucleotides, the CDR3 is TGTGCCAGCAGCTTAGCGCTCTGGACAGGGGGCCCGGTTGCAGGGAACACTGAAGCTTTCTTT.

Here the CDR3 reads CASSITGTGPHEQYF. CDR3 coding DNA: TGTGCCAGTAGTATTACCGGGACAGGGCCCCACGAGCAGTACTTC. V usage is TRBV19 and J usage is TRBJ2-7; 9 bases align to TRBD1. Trimming at V came to 3 bases and at J to 5 bases, leaving 8 bases not matched to a gene. There are 15 residues in the CDR3. Germline CDR1 reads LNHDA; CDR2 reads SQIVND (reference sequence).

The chain links TRBV19 to TRBJ2-7, with a possible D match to TRBD1 (5 bases). The CDR3 has 14 amino acids. CDR1 LNHDA and CDR2 SQIVND come from the germline V gene (reference sequence). Trimming cost V 5 bases and J 1 base, with 12 bases left between them. The CDR3 is CASSVTSGSYEQYF. The CDR3 DNA is TGTGCCAGTAGTGTCACCTCAGGGTCCTACGAGCAGTACTTC.

The V call is TRBV6-1, the J call TRBJ1-2, with D possibly TRBD1 on 6 matching bases. CDR3 length equals 14 residues. Germline V gives CDR1 MNHNS, CDR2 SASEGT. The V end was cut by 5 bases, the J end by 4 bases, with 14 bases between. CDR3 bases: TGTGCCAGCAGTCGGACAGACAAGTTCTATGGCTACACCTTC. Protein product: CASSRTDKFYGYTF.

The chain combines TRBV27 with TRBJ2-1; D call uncertain. The CDR3 extends over 15 amino acids. Per the germline V gene, CDR1 is MNHEY and CDR2 is SMNVEV (reference sequence). V dropped 2 bases and J dropped 7 bases, with 15 bases sitting between them. This CDR3 is CASSLVASRGNEQFF. CDR3 DNA sequence: TGTGCCAGCAGTTTAGTAGCTTCCCGAGGAAATGAGCAGTTCTTC.

The table lists this clone with a count of one. The chain combines TRBV4-3 with TRBJ2-7; TRBD2 might be the D (6 bases). The CDR3 consists of 17 residues. V was trimmed by 1 base and J by 2 bases, leaving 18 bases between them. The germline gives CDR1 LGHNA, CDR2 YSLEER. DNA of the CDR3: TGCGCCAGCAGCCAAGTGCTCAACCTAGCGACTACCTACGAGCAGTACTTC. This encodes CASSQVLNLATTYEQYF.

This chain uses TRBV27 with TRBJ2-1; 8 nucleotides agree with TRBD1. Trimming removed 3 bases from V and 2 bases from J; junction bases left unmatched: 3. This CDR3 spans 15 amino acids. The germline gives CDR1 MNHEY, CDR2 SMNVEV (reference sequence). The CDR3 DNA is TGTGCCAGCAGTTTCGGACAGGGTCCCTACAATGAGCAGTTCTTC. Translation: CASSFGQGPYNEQFF.

This rearrangement joins TRBV27 to TRBJ2-2; TRBD2 agrees at 7 bases. With V trimmed by 6 bases and J by 1 base, 5 bases remained unmatched. The CDR3 extends over 15 amino acids. Germline V gene data show CDR1 as MNHEY and CDR2 as SMNVEV (reference sequence). CDR3 sequence (DNA): TGTGCCAGCAGATCAAGCGGGGTGAACACCGGGGAGCTGTTTTTT. Protein product: CASRSSGVNTGELFF.

The rearrangement links TRBV2 to TRBJ1-1; D unresolved. Germline values: CDR1 SNHLY, CDR2 FYNNEI. The CDR3 spans 13 residues. V was shortened by 2 bases and J by 7 bases, with 11 bases between the two germline ends. The CDR3 here is CASSEPGTIEAFF. As DNA, the CDR3 is TGTGCCAGCAGTGAACCGGGAACTATTGAAGCTTTCTTT. Looking up the rest from reference TRBV2 and TRBJ1-1 gives the full variable domain: EPEVTQTPSHQVTQMGQEVILRCVPISNHLYFYWYRQILGQKVEFLVSFYNNEISEKSEIFDDQFSVERPDGSNFTLKIRSTKLEDSAMYFCASSEPGTIEAFFGQGTRLTVV.

The rearrangement links TRBV27 to TRBJ2-4, with 8 nucleotides matching TRBD1. This CDR3 comprises 14 residues. Germline trimming cut 6 bases from V and 4 bases from J; bases unmatched to any gene: 5. Germline V gene lookup returns CDR1 MNHEY and CDR2 SMNVEV (reference sequence). In nucleotides, the CDR3 is TGTGCCAGCAGCGCGGGGACAGGTAAAAACATTCAGTACTTC. Translation gives CASSAGTGKNIQYF.

This clone was observed a handful of times. The chain joins TRBV2 to TRBJ2-7; D not certain. V lost 6 bases, J lost 2 bases, and 8 bases lay in between. The CDR3 spans 12 residues. Germline V gene lookup returns CDR1 SNHLY and CDR2 FYNNEI. The CDR3 bases are TGTGCCAGCAGCCTCCTCCCCTACGAGCAGTACTTC. This sequence encodes CASSLLPYEQYF.

V gene TRBV10-2 combines with J gene TRBJ2-5; maybe TRBD2 (6 bases). CDR3 size: 17 residues. The germline CDR1 and CDR2 sequences are WSHSY and SAAADI. Trimming left V 0 bases short and J 4 bases short, with 18 bases between. CDR3 sequence reads: CASSESGPLGGIETQYF. CDR3 coding DNA: TGCGCCAGCAGTGAGTCCGGGCCGCTAGGAGGGATAGAGACCCAGTACTTC.

This clone has a handful of counts. The chain recombines TRBV2 with TRBJ2-5; 9 bases match TRBD1. The CDR3 extends over 15 amino acids. Germline trimming cut 6 bases from V and 6 bases from J; bases unmatched to any gene: 11. From germline, CDR1 is SNHLY and CDR2 FYNNEI. This CDR3 reads CASRGGTGSGKTQYF. The CDR3 DNA sequence: TGTGCCAGCAGGGGCGGGACAGGGTCAGGGAAGACCCAGTACTTC.

The CDR3, as DNA: TGTGCCAGCAGTCAACAGGGAATTGAGGGCTACACCTTC. It encodes CASSQQGIEGYTF. The chain recombines TRBV2 with TRBJ1-2; maybe TRBD1 (6 bases). The V end lost 5 bases, the J end lost 8 bases, and 15 bases lay between the germline ends. This CDR3 has 13 residues. The germline V gene encodes CDR1 SNHLY and CDR2 FYNNEI.

The chain couples TRBV19 to TRBJ1-1; D may be TRBD1 (5 bases). The CDR3 loop spans 13 amino acids. Trimming took off 7 bases at V and 11 bases at J, with 20 bases between the two ends. Germline CDR1 and CDR2: LNHDA and SQIVND (reference sequence). The CDR3 DNA sequence: TGTGCCAGTACTCGTCAGGGTGTTTTTTCGGCTTTCTTT. This gives the protein CASTRQGVFSAFF.

This chain joins TRBV6-5 and TRBJ1-5; TRBD1 is a possible D gene (5 bases). The germline gives CDR1 MNHEY, CDR2 SVGAGI. Between the trimmed V and J ends, which lost 2 bases and 7 bases, there was a span of 12 bases. CDR3 length equals 14 residues. CDR3 loop: CASSYMGGGQPQHF. The CDR3 DNA sequence: TGTGCCAGCAGTTACATGGGGGGGGGACAGCCCCAGCATTTT.

The chain is built from TRBV28 and TRBJ2-6; possible D gene TRBD1, 6 bases. The germline V and J ends were trimmed by 3 bases and 0 bases, with 15 bases remaining between them. Germline V gene lookup returns CDR1 MDHEN and CDR2 SYDVKM. CDR3 length: 18 amino acids. CDR3 region: CASSFDRRLISGANVLTF. In DNA form, the CDR3 reads TGTGCCAGCAGTTTCGACAGGAGGTTAATCTCTGGGGCCAACGTCCTGACTTTC.

The rearrangement joins TRBV5-4 to TRBJ2-3; 10 nucleotides align to TRBD2. Germline V gene data show CDR1 as SGHNT and CDR2 as YYREEE (reference sequence). V shed 4 bases and J 1 base; nucleotides not matched to a gene: 6. The CDR3 extends over 16 amino acids. The CDR3 nucleotides read TGTGCCAGCAGCAGCGGAGGACTAGCGGGCACAGATACGCAGTATTTT. It translates to CASSSGGLAGTDTQYF.

The V call is TRBV7-9, the J call TRBJ2-5; TRBD2 matches 7 bases. The V gene's germline CDR1 is SEHNR and CDR2 FQNEAQ (reference sequence). The V and J ends lost 4 bases and 2 bases, in that order; junction bases with no gene match: 10. The CDR3 has 16 residues. CDR3 sequence reads: CASSSTRGGMQETQYF. The CDR3, as DNA: TGTGCCAGCAGCTCCACCCGCGGGGGTATGCAAGAGACCCAGTACTTC.

This clone was observed a few times. V usage is TRBV5-4 and J usage is TRBJ2-7; 8 bases match TRBD1. From germline, CDR1 is SGHNT and CDR2 YYREEE (reference sequence). Trimming took 3 bases from V and 0 from J; bases not matched to a gene: 5. The CDR3 runs to 15 residues. The CDR3 region is CASSSLGQASYEQYF. The CDR3 region has the DNA TGTGCCAGCAGCTCCCTGGGACAGGCCTCCTACGAGCAGTACTTC.

This clone has a single count. V usage is TRBV5-6 and J usage is TRBJ1-2; weak D call: TRBD1 (6 bases). The germline V gene has CDR1 SGHDT and CDR2 YYEEEE. The CDR3 spans 15 residues. Trimming pared 5 bases from V and 0 bases from J, leaving 14 bases between. DNA for the CDR3: TGTGCCAGCAGGGGGGCAGTTTACTCTAACTATGGCTACACCTTC. Protein sequence: CASRGAVYSNYGYTF.

This chain uses TRBV27 with TRBJ1-1, with 12 bases aligning to TRBD1. Germline V gene lookup returns CDR1 MNHEY and CDR2 SMNVEV (reference sequence). The CDR3 is made up of 17 amino acids. V lost 6 bases and J lost 10; bases outside the gene matches: 18. The CDR3, as DNA: TGTGCCAGCAGCCCCCGGGGGGACAGGGGGCGCGGGGATCGAGCTTTCTTT. Translated: CASSPRGDRGRGDRAFF.

This clone was picked up one time. Here the CDR3 DNA reads TGTGCCAGCAGCATCCTCGGGACTAGCCCAGAGACCCAGTACTTC. Its translation is CASSILGTSPETQYF. This chain connects TRBV9 to TRBJ2-5; 9 bases align to TRBD2. V shed 4 bases, J shed 4 bases, and the junction held 8 bases outside the gene matches. CDR1 and CDR2 from the germline V gene are SGDLS and YYNGEE. The CDR3 length is 15 residues.

The DNA of the CDR3 is TGTGCCAGCAGTGAAAGCAGGGGAAACCTGGGGAACACTGAAGCTTTCTTT. As protein: CASSESRGNLGNTEAFF. The rearrangement uses TRBV2 and TRBJ1-1; maybe TRBD1 (6 bases). CDR3 length equals 17 residues. The V end lost 2 bases, the J end lost 1 base, and 17 bases lay between the germline ends. Germline CDR1 reads SNHLY; CDR2 reads FYNNEI. Full variable domain (missing parts from reference TRBV2 and TRBJ1-1): EPEVTQTPSHQVTQMGQEVILRCVPISNHLYFYWYRQILGQKVEFLVSFYNNEISEKSEIFDDQFSVERPDGSNFTLKIRSTKLEDSAMYFCASSESRGNLGNTEAFFGQGTRLTVV.

The chain couples TRBV5-1 to TRBJ2-5; 7 bases align to TRBD2. CDR1 is SGHRS, CDR2 YFSETQ, per germline. The CDR3 runs to 12 residues. J was trimmed by 11 bases and V by 2 bases; bases with no gene match: 6. The CDR3 reads CASSFRAGWQYF. CDR3 DNA sequence: TGCGCCAGCAGCTTCAGAGCGGGGTGGCAGTACTTC.